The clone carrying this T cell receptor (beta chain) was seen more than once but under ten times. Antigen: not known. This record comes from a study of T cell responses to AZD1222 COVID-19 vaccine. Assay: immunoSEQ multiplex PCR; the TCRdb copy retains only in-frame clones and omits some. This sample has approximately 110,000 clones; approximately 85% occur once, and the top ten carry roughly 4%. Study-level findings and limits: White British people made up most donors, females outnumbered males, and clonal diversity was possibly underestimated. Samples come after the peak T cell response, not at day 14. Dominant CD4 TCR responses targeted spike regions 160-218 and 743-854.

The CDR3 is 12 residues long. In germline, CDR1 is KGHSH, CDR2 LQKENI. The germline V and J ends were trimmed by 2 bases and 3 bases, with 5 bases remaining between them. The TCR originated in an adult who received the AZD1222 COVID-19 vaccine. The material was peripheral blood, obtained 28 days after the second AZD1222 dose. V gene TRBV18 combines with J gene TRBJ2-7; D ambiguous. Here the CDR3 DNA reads TGTGCCAGCTCACCAGACCTCTACGAGCAGTACTTC. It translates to CASSPDLYEQYF.